This TCR beta chain appears in the sequencing data of a study of Ad26.COV2.S vaccination and SARS-CoV-2 variants listed by TCRdb under 2021. For the study in its entirety: Vaccine-arm donors were drawn from COV1001, a multicentre, randomized, double-blind, placebo-controlled phase I-IIa trial of Ad26.COV2.S in healthy adults. Ad26.COV2.S was given intramuscularly at 5x10^10 or 1x10^11 viral particles, as a single shot or as two shots 56 days apart. TCRbeta repertoire sequencing served as the tool for gauging how specific and how broad the SARS-CoV-2-reactive T cell receptors were following Ad26.COV2.S vaccination. The TCR-sequenced set comprised about 32 samples: around 20 Ad26.COV2.S vaccine recipients, 5 placebo recipients and 8 SARS-CoV-2 convalescent individuals. Trial participants were randomized into five groups of five: low-dose or high-dose Ad26.COV2.S given once or twice, or placebo on both occasions. Blinding of investigators to trial group allocation was maintained during experiments and outcome assessment.

General study outcomes and caveats: Substantial breadth of spike-specific CD8+ and CD4+ T cell responses was reported after vaccination. Comparable non-spike TCR breadth was observed between vaccine and placebo recipients, consistent with only spike being contained in the vaccine. The authors noted that the TCR breadth and depth analyses may have underestimated total T cell responses. Spike-specific TCR breadth was higher in Ad26.COV2.S recipients than in placebo recipients (P = 0.0014). Comparing responses between vaccine doses or regimens was not something the study was powered to do.

This clone was found a few times. It has no known antigen specificity. Per-base quality was not reported, and no clone a single base away is much larger than it. TCRbeta CDR3 regions were sequenced with the immunoSEQ Assay. After extraction, genomic DNA underwent amplification by bias-controlled multiplex PCR, followed by high-throughput sequencing. As for the authors' bioinformatics: To quantify the absolute abundance of every unique TCRbeta CDR3 region, sequences were collapsed and filtered. T cell fraction was estimated by normalizing TCRbeta template counts to usable DNA, which was measured by amplifying reference genes present in all nucleated cells. Repertoire TCRs were annotated as SARS-CoV-2-specific by exact matching of V gene, CDR3 amino acid sequence and J gene to a known reactive TCR set. The reference SARS-CoV-2 TCR set was obtained from MIRA and was filtered for enrichment in COVID-19-positive ImmuneCODE repertoires, whereby public or cross-reactive TCRs were removed. Using the MIRA antigens, annotated TCRs were further analysed by specific ORF or by position within an ORF. Depth was the summed frequency of annotated unique rearrangements, while breadth was defined as annotated unique rearrangements over total unique productive rearrangements. Two-sided Wilcoxon rank-sum tests were applied when comparing TCR breadth between groups. What TCRdb holds here is the immuneACCESS table cut down to in-frame rearrangements. Part of the clones is not present; checked against another copy, under half of the missing clones reflect an unresolved V gene, and the others are unexplained. V, J and clone size reflect that table, while D and trimming were determined from the DNA. The table for this sample lists 350,000 to 400,000 clones; about 85% of them were counted only once. Together, the top ten hold about 3.6% of the sample.

The treatment or condition label corresponds to: 19 received Ad26.COV2.S at low or high dose, single or two shots; several received placebo; per-sample allocation not given. For vaccine and placebo recipients, repertoires were sequenced using samples collected on day 63 after the first injection. Between 29 July and 7 August 2020, Cohort 1b enrolled approximately 26 adults aged 18-55 years at one site in Boston, USA. Ad26.COV2.S was a replication-incompetent adenovirus type 26 vector that expressed a prefusion-stabilized SARS-CoV-2 spike protein derived from the original Wuhan strain. Trimming at the junction amounts to 1 base on V and 7 bases on J, and the germline ends lie 13 bases apart. In the germline V gene, CDR1 corresponds to MGHRA and CDR2 to YSYEKL. The CDR3, from cysteine to phenylalanine, totals 14 residues. Only CDR3 DNA is held: 42 bases, read in frame from base 1.

This sample comprised peripheral blood, obtained in a trial of Ad26.COV2.S vaccine versus placebo. The sequence was obtained from a person between 18 and 59 years old who received the Ad26.COV2.S COVID-19 vaccine or a placebo. The chain couples TRBV4-1 to TRBJ1-2; TRBD1 could be the D gene, as 5 bases match. The DNA reads TGCGCCAGCAGCCAAGGGCAGGGAATGGGTGGCTACACCTTC. Translated, this is CASSQGQGMGGYTF.